Listed below are T cell receptor beta chains from one sample, sequenced in a study of regulatory T cells in long-lasting Graves disease. Each CDR3 protein is one row after TCRdb ran MiXCR on the multiplex PCR reads. The sample lists almost 450,000 distinct CDR3 sequences; about 16% were seen once. This sample was shared with a second study, whose subject was T cells in Graves' hyperthyroidism and ophthalmopathy.

The sample here was peripheral blood mononuclear cells (PBMCs), taken at new diagnosis, from a patient treated with antithyroid drugs. These receptors were obtained from a woman in her thirties with Graves disease. Both conserved end residues are part of each CDR3. A D gene is named only where the DNA matches it firmly. Expanded clones get a size class; other rows say once, few or many, or leave the size out.

D gene: -; clone size: few; V gene: TRBV25-1; CDR3 protein: CAIKTSTREDGYNEQFF
D gene: -; clone size: many; V gene: TRBV4-2; CDR3 protein: CASSQDPGTTGELFF
D gene: TRBD2; clone size: -; V gene: TRBV11-2; CDR3 protein: CASSLDMTSGRLGEQYF
D gene: -; clone size: many; V gene: TRBV20-1; CDR3 protein: CSASRGNEQFF
D gene: -; clone size: many; V gene: TRBV7-9; CDR3 protein: CASSLIPPTKNIQYF
D gene: -; clone size: few; V gene: TRBV12-3/TRBV12-4; CDR3 protein: CASSFLFYGELFF
D gene: -; clone size: many; V gene: TRBV7-9; CDR3 protein: CASSFALGPSYEQYF
D gene: TRBD2; clone size: many; V gene: TRBV12-3/TRBV12-4; CDR3 protein: CASSTSLSGRAPDTQYF
D gene: -; clone size: few; V gene: TRBV7-9; CDR3 protein: CASSLDTAGTQYF
D gene: -; clone size: -; V gene: TRBV4-3; CDR3 protein: CASSQTYTGTLPYEQYF
D gene: TRBD1; clone size: many; V gene: TRBV7-9; CDR3 protein: CASSLERGRAFF
D gene: -; clone size: many; V gene: TRBV5-1; CDR3 protein: CASSFGDSAQKKETQYF
D gene: -; clone size: many; V gene: TRBV10-1; CDR3 protein: CASSEVNSYEQYF
D gene: TRBD1; clone size: -; V gene: TRBV5-1; CDR3 protein: CASSKGQRANYGYTF
D gene: -; clone size: many; V gene: TRBV28; CDR3 protein: CASTPGFTGELFF
D gene: -; clone size: many; V gene: TRBV28; CDR3 protein: CASSPSRQAGNTIYF
D gene: TRBD2; clone size: -; V gene: TRBV7-9; CDR3 protein: CASSLPRTSGRFNEQFF
D gene: -; clone size: -; V gene: TRBV6-4; CDR3 protein: CASSDRPSGELFF
D gene: -; clone size: few; V gene: TRBV6-1; CDR3 protein: CASLARDTGELFF
D gene: -; clone size: few; V gene: TRBV24-1; CDR3 protein: CATSDMGSSYNEQFF
D gene: TRBD2; clone size: many; V gene: TRBV20-1; CDR3 protein: CSARTGTSGRAEQFF
D gene: TRBD2; clone size: many; V gene: TRBV30; CDR3 protein: CAWKLVLAGAGYGYNEQFF
D gene: -; clone size: many; V gene: TRBV28; CDR3 protein: CASSLGGSSTGELFF
D gene: -; clone size: -; V gene: TRBV27; CDR3 protein: CASSLGGFDEQYF
D gene: -; clone size: -; V gene: TRBV9; CDR3 protein: CASSVGPPDSGNTIYF
D gene: -; clone size: many; V gene: TRBV5-1; CDR3 protein: CASSLWGSNYGYTF
D gene: -; clone size: -; V gene: TRBV11-2; CDR3 protein: CASSLGTGQFF
D gene: -; clone size: -; V gene: TRBV18; CDR3 protein: CASSPEAAGSAEAFF
D gene: -; clone size: -; V gene: TRBV29-1; CDR3 protein: CSVDLGRQPNEQFF
D gene: TRBD2; clone size: few; V gene: TRBV7-6; CDR3 protein: CASSPPGLAGGQEAQYF
D gene: -; clone size: -; V gene: TRBV6-5; CDR3 protein: CASSYKGAGTEAFF
D gene: -; clone size: many; V gene: TRBV28; CDR3 protein: CASILDRGANYGYTF
D gene: -; clone size: few; V gene: TRBV4-1; CDR3 protein: CASSQVRANTEAFF
D gene: -; clone size: many; V gene: TRBV29-1; CDR3 protein: CSVGGSYQETQYF
D gene: -; clone size: few; V gene: TRBV10-1; CDR3 protein: CASSENLVDNEQFF
D gene: -; clone size: many; V gene: TRBV6-1; CDR3 protein: CASSELPDGYEQYF
D gene: -; clone size: -; V gene: TRBV6-2/TRBV6-3; CDR3 protein: CASSYVVGDQPQHF
D gene: -; clone size: few; V gene: TRBV7-9; CDR3 protein: CASSLGARGTEAFF
D gene: TRBD2; clone size: -; V gene: TRBV7-9; CDR3 protein: CASSLVARLAGGPRNIQYF
D gene: -; clone size: -; V gene: TRBV13; CDR3 protein: CASSLGRGQGDNSPLHF
D gene: TRBD1; clone size: many; V gene: TRBV6-5; CDR3 protein: CASSYSGRGYEKLFF
D gene: TRBD1; clone size: few; V gene: TRBV6-1; CDR3 protein: CASKDRGHYTGELFF